The 3 T cell receptor beta chains in this list originate from one sample, sequenced in a study of cytomegalovirus exposure and HLA in healthy donors. The PCR contained 60 Vbeta and 13 Jbeta primers. Measured with immunoSEQ multiplex PCR; TCRdb has only the in-frame clones, and not every one. The sample includes 100,000 to 150,000 clones, more than 75% of them seen just once. Material for sequencing was PBMCs. These receptors were obtained from a man aged 18 to 30 in good health and CMV-seronegative.

The rearrangement links TRBV4-2 to TRBJ2-2, with a possible D match to TRBD2 (5 bases). V was pared by 0 bases and J by 6 bases, with 8 bases between. This CDR3 spans 14 amino acids. CDR1 and CDR2 (germline): LGHNA, YNFKEQ. The CDR3 DNA is TGTGCCAGCAGCCAAGATGAGGAGGCCGGGGAGCTGTTTTTT. It yields the protein CASSQDEEAGELFF.

This chain links TRBV11-2 with TRBJ2-7, with 7 bases that match TRBD1. The CDR3 has 14 amino acids. Germline trimming cut 5 bases from V and 3 bases from J; bases unmatched to any gene: 7. In germline, CDR1 is SGHAT, CDR2 FQNNGV. The CDR3, as DNA: TGTGCCAGCAGCCCCCGATGGACAGGCTACGAGCAGTACTTC. Encoded protein: CASSPRWTGYEQYF.

V usage is TRBV4-1 and J usage is TRBJ1-5, with D unresolved. The CDR3 loop spans 16 amino acids. Between the trimmed V and J ends, which lost 1 base and 1 base, there was a span of 11 bases. From germline, CDR1 is MGHRA and CDR2 YSYEKL. Here the CDR3 DNA reads TGCGCCAGCAGCCAAGTAGGTGTGGAGAGCAATCAGCCCCAGCATTTT. Translation gives CASSQVGVESNQPQHF.